Listed here are 13 T cell receptor beta chains from one sample, sequenced in a study of immune characterization of retroperitoneal liposarcoma (dated by TCRdb to between 2018 and 2020). Libraries were constructed by PCR. Sequencing instrument: NextSeq 500. Starting from the raw public reads, TCRdb applied fastp trimming at Q25, assembled clones with MiXCR and retained in-frame beta chains. Each CDR3 protein appears once, grouped with its most common genes and DNA. The sample profile shows thousands of distinct CDR3 sequences; just over 40% of them were found once. Under 15% of the sample rests with the top ten. The sample was tumor tissue. All receptors derive from a male donor with retroperitoneal liposarcoma.

This clonotype counts as medium-sized (0.01 to 0.1%). The chain has TRBV12-3 or TRBV12-4 and TRBJ2-4; no clear D. Between the trimmed V and J ends, which lost 2 bases and 9 bases, there was a span of 20 bases. The CDR3 extends over 16 amino acids. CDR3 sequence: CASSLSPLPQVGIQYF. DNA for the CDR3: TGTGCCAGCAGTTTATCTCCTCTTCCCCAAGTAGGCATTCAGTACTTC.

The chain is built from TRBV6-1 and TRBJ2-3; D unclear. Trimming left V 8 bases short and J 5 bases short, with 14 bases between. Germline loops: CDR1 MNHNS, CDR2 SASEGT. The CDR3 runs to 13 residues. CDR3 DNA: TGTGCCAGCTTTTCACGGCGCGGAGATACGCAGTATTTT. Protein sequence: CASFSRRGDTQYF.

The chain couples TRBV6-1 to TRBJ2-3; D gene ambiguous. The V end lost 7 bases, the J end lost 7 bases, and 6 bases lay between the germline ends. The CDR3 consists of 10 residues. The germline CDR1 and CDR2 sequences are MNHNS and SASEGT. CDR3 bases: TGTGCCAGCATGAGAAATACGCAGTATTTT. Translation gives CASMRNTQYF.

The chain couples TRBV6-6 to TRBJ2-3, with 9 nucleotides matching TRBD2. This CDR3 contains 15 residues. Per germline, CDR1 MNHNY and CDR2 SVGAGI (reference sequence). Germline trimming cut 6 bases from V and 7 bases from J; bases unmatched to any gene: 11. The CDR3 here is CASSPPNSGRNTQYF. CDR3 coding DNA: TGTGCCAGCAGCCCGCCTAATAGCGGGAGAAATACGCAGTATTTT.

The V gene is TRBV7-2, the J gene TRBJ2-1; TRBD1 might be the D (6 bases). The last part of the DNA fits TRBJ2-7 better; the J call may be wrong. The CDR3 spans 16 residues. Germline lookup yields CDR1 SGHTA and CDR2 FQGNSA. The CDR3 bases are TGTGCCAGCAGCGCCCGGTTACAGGGTACGGACAATGAGCAGTACTTC. As protein: CASSARLQGTDNEQYF.

This clonotype is termed medium-sized. The J gene is TRBJ2-1, the V gene TRBV7-2, with 10 bases identical to TRBD2. The J call may be wrong; the DNA end is better matched by TRBJ2-7. The CDR3 consists of 15 residues. In germline, CDR1 is SGHTA, CDR2 FQGNSA. CDR3 loop: CASSRTSGAYNEQYF. The CDR3, as DNA: TGTGCCAGCAGCCGGACTAGCGGCGCCTACAATGAGCAGTACTTC.

This clonotype was seen only a few times. CDR3 amino acids: CASSSSGSYNEQFF. CDR3 coding DNA: TGTGCCAGCAGTTCTAGCGGGAGTTACAATGAGCAGTTCTTC. The chain uses TRBV6-1 and TRBJ2-1; 10 bases fit TRBD2. Germline V gene sequence: CDR1 MNHNS, CDR2 SASEGT. Germline trimming cut 5 bases from V and 4 bases from J; bases unmatched to any gene: 2. The CDR3 contains 14 residues.

The gene calls are TRBV6-2 or TRBV6-3 and TRBJ2-5; D is undetermined. Trimming removed 2 bases at V and 2 bases at J, with 9 bases between. The CDR3 is made up of 14 amino acids. Germline CDR1 is MNHEY and CDR2 is SVGEGT. The CDR3 here is CASSYATPQETQYF. CDR3 nucleotides: TGTGCCAGCAGTTACGCGACGCCTCAAGAGACCCAGTACTTC.

This clonotype was recorded a few times. V is TRBV12-3 or TRBV12-4 and J is TRBJ2-1, with D tentatively TRBD2 (6 bases). CDR3 size: 14 residues. V was pared by 2 bases and J by 13 bases, with 18 bases between. The CDR3 DNA sequence: TGTGCCAGCAGTTTATCGAGCCGCGGGGCAACCCAGTTCTTC. Translation: CASSLSSRGATQFF.

The chain couples TRBV6-1 to TRBJ2-1; D may be TRBD2 (6 bases). This CDR3 region has 15 residues. Per germline, CDR1 MNHNS and CDR2 SASEGT. Trimming took 6 bases from V and 5 from J, leaving 17 bases between them. CDR3 DNA: TGTGCCAGCAGAACTCCGCGGCTAGCGAACAATGAGCAGTTCTTC. It specifies CASRTPRLANNEQFF.

For this clonotype: A single base separates this from a much larger clone, so it may be a read error. The rearrangement links TRBV6-2 or TRBV6-3 to TRBJ2-5, with TRBD2 identical over 7 bases. V lost 5 bases and J lost 11; bases outside the gene matches: 14. The CDR3 spans 14 residues. Germline V gene lookup returns CDR1 MNHEY and CDR2 SVGEGT. Written as DNA, the CDR3 is TGTGCCAGCAGTGAACGGGGGGTGAACAATGAGCAGTACTTC. Protein product: CASSERGVNNEQYF.

The J gene is TRBJ2-1, the V gene TRBV7-6; TRBD2 aligns across 10 bases. The V segment lost 4 bases and the J segment 4 bases; nucleotides outside the gene matches: 4. CDR3 length equals 15 residues. Germline values: CDR1 SGHVS, CDR2 FNYEAQ. The CDR3 DNA follows: TGTGCCAGCAGCTATCTAGCGGGGGCATACAATGAGCAGTTCTTC. Translated: CASSYLAGAYNEQFF.

J is TRBJ1-4 and V is TRBV7-6, with a tentative D call TRBD1 (5 bases). Germline assignment: CDR1 SGHVS and CDR2 FNYEAQ. CDR3 length: 14 residues. Trimming cost V 4 bases and J 7 bases, with 13 bases left between them. The CDR3 region is CASSSSGRSEKLFF. The CDR3 DNA follows: TGTGCCAGCAGCTCCTCAGGGAGGAGTGAAAAACTGTTTTTT.